A single T cell receptor (beta chain) is shown here with its context. This entry is derived from a study of blood T cell repertoires in COVID-19. Background on the study: Collection of acute and convalescent COVID-19 samples took place in the United States, Italy and Spain. Sample material is recorded as cDNA or gDNA derived from T cells, B-cell-depleted T cells, or PBMCs.

TCRdb's table, derived via immunoSEQ multiplex PCR, lists solely in-frame clones and lacks some. The sample lists roughly 42,000 clones, 80% to 90% occurring once. The germline V gene encodes CDR1 MNHEY and CDR2 SVGAGI. V trimming: 7 bases; J trimming: 4 bases; junction bases outside the gene matches: 4. The length of the CDR3 is 13 residues. Sequencing was performed on peripheral blood. The chain has TRBV6-5 and TRBJ2-7; 10 bases fit TRBD1. The TCR sequence derives from a human donor in a cohort sampled during active COVID-19. CDR3 coding DNA: TGTGCCAGCAACTGGGACAGGGGATACGAGCAGTACTTC. Translating it yields CASNWDRGYEQYF.